The clone carrying this T cell receptor beta chain showed up just once. Antigen unknown. Both about-4-week and about-12-week second-dose recipients were combined. This record belongs to a study of T cell responses to AZD1222 COVID-19 vaccine. Sequencing was performed with immunoSEQ multiplex PCR; in TCRdb, only in-frame clones are kept and a portion is missing. Here the sample spans about 110,000 clones, 87% being singletons. Study observations and caveats: Females made up more of the donors, who were largely white British, and clonal diversity may have come out too low.

The receptor was isolated from an adult who received the AZD1222 COVID-19 vaccine. Sequences were derived from peripheral blood, sampled 28 days after the second AZD1222 dose.

CDR3 in amino acids: CATSRDRDRNVQETQYF. Here the CDR3 DNA reads TGTGCCACCAGCAGAGATCGGGACAGGAACGTCCAAGAGACCCAGTACTTC. The chain combines TRBV15 with TRBJ2-5, with TRBD1 identical over 8 bases. V shed 0 bases and J 1 base; nucleotides not matched to a gene: 7. This CDR3 comprises 17 residues. Germline values: CDR1 LNHNV, CDR2 YYDKDF (reference sequence). The full variable domain, rest sourced from reference TRBV15 and TRBJ2-5, is DAMVIQNPRYQVTQFGKPVTLSCSQTLNHNVMYWYQQKSSQAPKLLFHYYDKDFNNEADTPDNFQSRRPNTSFCFLDIRSPGLGDTAMYLCATSRDRDRNVQETQYFGPGTRLLVL.